These T cell receptor beta chains were read from a single sample in a study of high-grade serous ovarian cancer treatment subgroups. The method was immunoSEQ multiplex PCR; TCRdb's version includes in-frame clones alone and lacks a portion of them. The profile shows about 39,000 clones, around three quarters of them singletons. The sample was tumor tissue. These receptors were taken from a human donor with high-grade serous ovarian cancer. Each CDR3 is given with its conserved first and last residue. The D gene is left open where the match is weak. Size values are once, few and many counts, or a class for expanded clones, and some rows have none.

clone_size: few
v_call: TRBV18
d_call: NA
j_call: TRBJ1-1
cdr3_aa: CASSPGHPMNTEAFF
cdr3_nt: TGTGCCAGCTCGCCGGGACACCCCATGAACACTGAAGCTTTCTTT

clone_size: NA
v_call: TRBV30
d_call: NA
j_call: TRBJ1-5
cdr3_aa: CAWSLGGNQPQHF
cdr3_nt: TGTGCCTGGAGTCTAGGGGGGAATCAGCCCCAGCATTTT

clone_size: NA
v_call: TRBV29-1
d_call: NA
j_call: TRBJ1-1
cdr3_aa: CSVLAGRLNTEAFF
cdr3_nt: TGCAGCGTCCTCGCGGGACGGTTGAACACTGAAGCTTTCTTT

clone_size: NA
v_call: TRBV7-2
d_call: NA
j_call: TRBJ1-5
cdr3_aa: CASSLGMGQPQHF
cdr3_nt: TGTGCCAGCAGCTTAGGGATGGGTCAGCCCCAGCATTTT

clone_size: NA
v_call: TRBV28
d_call: TRBD1
j_call: TRBJ1-1
cdr3_aa: CASSSQTGKNTEAFF
cdr3_nt: TGTGCCAGCAGTTCCCAGACAGGGAAGAACACTGAAGCTTTCTTT

clone_size: NA
v_call: TRBV5-1
d_call: NA
j_call: TRBJ1-3
cdr3_aa: CASSLMGAGLLHSGNTIYF
cdr3_nt: TGCGCCAGCAGCTTAATGGGAGCCGGACTGCTCCACTCTGGAAACACCATATATTTT

clone_size: few
v_call: TRBV6-1
d_call: NA
j_call: TRBJ1-2
cdr3_aa: CASSESGRNGYTF
cdr3_nt: TGTGCCAGCAGTGAATCGGGAAGGAATGGCTACACCTTC

clone_size: NA
v_call: TRBV10-3
d_call: NA
j_call: TRBJ1-6
cdr3_aa: CAISEPAGAKPLHF
cdr3_nt: TGTGCCATCAGTGAGCCGGCAGGGGCAAAACCCCTCCACTTT

clone_size: NA
v_call: TRBV19
d_call: TRBD1
j_call: TRBJ1-1
cdr3_aa: CASQLDRETEAFF
cdr3_nt: TGTGCCAGTCAATTGGACAGGGAGACTGAAGCTTTCTTT

clone_size: NA
v_call: TRBV5-6
d_call: NA
j_call: TRBJ2-7
cdr3_aa: CASSLTGYEQYF
cdr3_nt: TGTGCCAGCAGCTTAACAGGCTACGAGCAGTACTTC

clone_size: NA
v_call: TRBV7-6
d_call: TRBD2
j_call: TRBJ2-5
cdr3_aa: CASSPRTSGRCQETQYF
cdr3_nt: TGTGCCAGCAGCCCGCGAACTAGCGGGAGATGCCAAGAGACCCAGTACTTC

clone_size: NA
v_call: TRBV5-6
d_call: NA
j_call: TRBJ2-5
cdr3_aa: CASSLRGSGPQETQYF
cdr3_nt: TGTGCCAGCAGCTTACGAGGTAGCGGCCCCCAAGAGACCCAGTACTTC

clone_size: NA
v_call: TRBV6-5
d_call: TRBD1
j_call: TRBJ1-1
cdr3_aa: CASSPLDRGAAFF
cdr3_nt: TGTGCCAGCAGCCCCCTAGACAGGGGAGCAGCTTTCTTT

clone_size: once
v_call: TRBV11-2
d_call: NA
j_call: TRBJ2-1
cdr3_aa: CASRGYNEQFF
cdr3_nt: TGTGCCAGCAGGGGGTACAATGAGCAGTTCTTC

clone_size: NA
v_call: TRBV7-9
d_call: TRBD2
j_call: TRBJ2-1
cdr3_aa: CASSPRTSGSSDEQFF
cdr3_nt: TGTGCCAGCAGCCCGCGGACTAGCGGGAGCTCGGATGAGCAGTTCTTC

clone_size: NA
v_call: TRBV27
d_call: TRBD1
j_call: TRBJ1-2
cdr3_aa: CASRQGDRVGGYTF
cdr3_nt: TGTGCCAGCAGACAGGGGGATAGGGTTGGTGGCTACACCTTC

clone_size: NA
v_call: TRBV19
d_call: NA
j_call: TRBJ2-7
cdr3_aa: CASSPGVPHEQYF
cdr3_nt: TGTGCCAGTAGTCCGGGAGTTCCCCACGAGCAGTACTTC

clone_size: once
v_call: TRBV27
d_call: TRBD2
j_call: TRBJ2-1
cdr3_aa: CASSFKWLAGGNEQFF
cdr3_nt: TGTGCCAGCAGTTTCAAGTGGCTAGCGGGAGGTAATGAGCAGTTCTTC

clone_size: few
v_call: TRBV27
d_call: TRBD1
j_call: TRBJ1-1
cdr3_aa: CASSLRQGYTEAFF
cdr3_nt: TGTGCCAGCAGTTTACGACAGGGCTACACTGAAGCTTTCTTT

clone_size: NA
v_call: TRBV7-3
d_call: NA
j_call: TRBJ2-5
cdr3_aa: CASSTGQTPRGETQYF
cdr3_nt: TGTGCCAGCAGCACAGGACAAACTCCGAGAGGGGAGACCCAGTACTTC

clone_size: NA
v_call: TRBV28
d_call: NA
j_call: TRBJ2-7
cdr3_aa: CASSLGAAEGGYEQYF
cdr3_nt: TGTGCCAGCAGTTTGGGGGCCGCGGAGGGAGGCTACGAGCAGTACTTC

clone_size: NA
v_call: TRBV18
d_call: NA
j_call: TRBJ1-1
cdr3_aa: CASSPPRQVMNTEAFF
cdr3_nt: TGTGCCAGCTCACCACCGAGGCAGGTGATGAACACTGAAGCTTTCTTT

clone_size: NA
v_call: TRBV7-9
d_call: NA
j_call: TRBJ2-1
cdr3_aa: CASRATTSPIHEQFF
cdr3_nt: TGTGCCAGCAGGGCCACGACCTCGCCAATCCATGAGCAGTTCTTC

clone_size: NA
v_call: TRBV6-5
d_call: NA
j_call: TRBJ1-2
cdr3_aa: CASSYGSNLYGYTF
cdr3_nt: TGTGCCAGCAGTTATGGTTCGAATCTCTATGGCTACACCTTC

clone_size: NA
v_call: TRBV7-8
d_call: TRBD1
j_call: TRBJ1-2
cdr3_aa: CASSLGQGLSYGYTF
cdr3_nt: TGTGCCAGCAGCCTTGGACAGGGGCTCTCCTATGGCTACACCTTC

clone_size: NA
v_call: TRBV7-9
d_call: NA
j_call: TRBJ2-3
cdr3_aa: CASSLGGIDTQYF
cdr3_nt: TGTGCCAGCAGCTTAGGGGGGATAGATACGCAGTATTTT

clone_size: NA
v_call: TRBV29-1
d_call: NA
j_call: TRBJ1-2
cdr3_aa: CSAGGGSHPNYGYTF
cdr3_nt: TGCAGCGCAGGAGGAGGATCCCACCCTAACTATGGCTACACCTTC

clone_size: NA
v_call: TRBV19
d_call: NA
j_call: TRBJ2-7
cdr3_aa: CASNQGRDEQYF
cdr3_nt: TGTGCCAGTAATCAGGGAAGAGACGAGCAGTACTTC

clone_size: NA
v_call: TRBV7-3
d_call: NA
j_call: TRBJ2-5
cdr3_aa: CASSLRQQETQYF
cdr3_nt: TGTGCCAGCAGCTTAAGACAGCAAGAGACCCAGTACTTC

clone_size: once
v_call: TRBV28
d_call: NA
j_call: TRBJ2-5
cdr3_aa: CASSDARGRETQYF
cdr3_nt: TGTGCCAGCAGTGACGCCAGGGGCCGGGAGACCCAGTACTTC

clone_size: NA
v_call: TRBV27
d_call: TRBD1
j_call: TRBJ2-1
cdr3_aa: CASSPRTGHNEQFF
cdr3_nt: TGTGCCAGCAGCCCTCGGACAGGGCACAATGAGCAGTTCTTC

clone_size: NA
v_call: TRBV29-1
d_call: NA
j_call: TRBJ1-1
cdr3_aa: CSVDWGPEAFF
cdr3_nt: TGCAGCGTTGATTGGGGACCTGAAGCTTTCTTT

clone_size: NA
v_call: TRBV29-1
d_call: NA
j_call: TRBJ2-4
cdr3_aa: CSVGSGWGKNIQYF
cdr3_nt: TGCAGCGTGGGTAGTGGGTGGGGGAAAAACATTCAGTACTTC

clone_size: NA
v_call: TRBV4-3
d_call: TRBD1
j_call: TRBJ1-2
cdr3_aa: CASSQRPHRGSGYTF
cdr3_nt: TGCGCCAGCAGCCAGAGACCTCACAGGGGTAGCGGCTACACCTTC

clone_size: NA
v_call: TRBV20-1
d_call: NA
j_call: TRBJ1-2
cdr3_aa: CSARWGSPF
cdr3_nt: TGCAGTGCTAGATGGGGCAGCCCCTTC

clone_size: NA
v_call: TRBV2
d_call: NA
j_call: TRBJ2-5
cdr3_aa: CASSYTQETQYF
cdr3_nt: TGTGCCAGCAGCTACACCCAAGAGACCCAGTACTTC

clone_size: few
v_call: TRBV5-6
d_call: TRBD1
j_call: TRBJ1-5
cdr3_aa: CASSRQGSGNQPQHF
cdr3_nt: TGTGCCAGCAGCCGACAGGGGTCGGGCAATCAGCCCCAGCATTTT

clone_size: NA
v_call: TRBV19
d_call: TRBD2
j_call: TRBJ2-5
cdr3_aa: CASSTGLAGQETQYF
cdr3_nt: TGTGCCAGTAGTACGGGACTAGCGGGCCAAGAGACCCAGTACTTC

clone_size: few
v_call: TRBV19
d_call: TRBD2
j_call: TRBJ2-5
cdr3_aa: CASSIAGGYETQYF
cdr3_nt: TGTGCCAGTAGTATAGCGGGAGGTTACGAGACCCAGTACTTC

clone_size: NA
v_call: TRBV7-2
d_call: NA
j_call: TRBJ2-1
cdr3_aa: CASSLYRVDEQFF
cdr3_nt: TGTGCCAGCAGCTTATATCGGGTTGATGAGCAGTTCTTC

clone_size: NA
v_call: TRBV19
d_call: TRBD2
j_call: TRBJ2-1
cdr3_aa: CASSPTSGYNEQFF
cdr3_nt: TGTGCCAGTAGTCCTACTAGCGGATACAATGAGCAGTTCTTC

clone_size: NA
v_call: TRBV4-1
d_call: TRBD1
j_call: TRBJ1-5
cdr3_aa: CASSSGQGSNQPQHF
cdr3_nt: TGCGCCAGCAGCTCCGGACAGGGCAGCAATCAGCCCCAGCATTTT

clone_size: once
v_call: TRBV20-1
d_call: NA
j_call: TRBJ1-1
cdr3_aa: CSARGGTEAFF
cdr3_nt: TGCAGTGCTAGGGGAGGAACTGAAGCTTTCTTT

clone_size: NA
v_call: TRBV4-3
d_call: TRBD2
j_call: TRBJ2-1
cdr3_aa: CASSQDWTSGSSSYNEQFF
cdr3_nt: TGCGCCAGCAGCCAAGATTGGACTAGCGGATCGAGCTCCTACAATGAGCAGTTCTTC

clone_size: NA
v_call: TRBV5-5
d_call: NA
j_call: TRBJ2-3
cdr3_aa: CASSFEGADTQYF
cdr3_nt: TGTGCCAGCAGCTTTGAGGGTGCAGATACGCAGTATTTT

clone_size: NA
v_call: TRBV7-8
d_call: TRBD1
j_call: TRBJ1-5
cdr3_aa: CASSKWDRDNQPQHF
cdr3_nt: TGTGCCAGCAGCAAATGGGACAGAGACAATCAGCCCCAGCATTTT

clone_size: NA
v_call: TRBV4-1
d_call: TRBD2
j_call: TRBJ2-1
cdr3_aa: CASSQLGLAGDEQFF
cdr3_nt: TGCGCCAGCAGCCAATTGGGACTAGCAGGCGATGAGCAGTTCTTC

clone_size: NA
v_call: TRBV6-6
d_call: TRBD1
j_call: TRBJ2-7
cdr3_aa: CASSAGTGGGEQYF
cdr3_nt: TGTGCCAGCAGTGCCGGGACAGGGGGTGGGGAGCAGTACTTC

clone_size: NA
v_call: TRBV28
d_call: NA
j_call: TRBJ2-1
cdr3_aa: CASNLRVGLRNEQFF
cdr3_nt: TGTGCCAGCAACCTTAGGGTGGGACTCCGCAATGAGCAGTTCTTC

clone_size: few
v_call: TRBV5-5
d_call: TRBD2
j_call: TRBJ2-7
cdr3_aa: CASSIAGAAYEQYF
cdr3_nt: TGTGCCAGCAGCATAGCGGGAGCGGCCTACGAGCAGTACTTC

clone_size: few
v_call: TRBV19
d_call: NA
j_call: TRBJ2-1
cdr3_aa: CASKNLFGVTYEQFF
cdr3_nt: TGTGCCAGTAAGAACTTATTCGGAGTAACGTATGAGCAGTTCTTC

clone_size: NA
v_call: TRBV9
d_call: TRBD2
j_call: TRBJ2-2
cdr3_aa: CASSLSGRASPGELFF
cdr3_nt: TGTGCCAGCAGCCTTAGCGGGAGGGCCTCACCAGGGGAGCTGTTTTTT

clone_size: NA
v_call: TRBV7-2
d_call: TRBD1
j_call: TRBJ2-1
cdr3_aa: CASSTGTGYNEQFF
cdr3_nt: TGTGCCAGCTCGACCGGGACAGGGTACAATGAGCAGTTCTTC

clone_size: NA
v_call: TRBV29-1
d_call: NA
j_call: TRBJ2-7
cdr3_aa: CSVEEAGKPYEQYF
cdr3_nt: TGCAGCGTTGAAGAGGCAGGGAAACCCTACGAGCAGTACTTC

clone_size: NA
v_call: TRBV4-2
d_call: NA
j_call: TRBJ1-5
cdr3_aa: CASSQELRGNQPQHF
cdr3_nt: TGTGCCAGCAGCCAAGAATTGAGAGGCAATCAGCCCCAGCATTTT

clone_size: medium-sized
v_call: TRBV30
d_call: NA
j_call: TRBJ1-1
cdr3_aa: CAWKDTGYTEAFF
cdr3_nt: TGTGCCTGGAAAGACACAGGGTACACTGAAGCTTTCTTT

clone_size: NA
v_call: TRBV11-2
d_call: NA
j_call: TRBJ2-7
cdr3_aa: CASSPPGQSYEQYF
cdr3_nt: TGTGCCAGCTCCCCGCCCGGACAGTCCTACGAGCAGTACTTC